Described below is a single TCR beta chain sequence and its context. Its antigen has not been determined. Base qualities are missing; no much larger clone stands one base away. Distinct nucleotide sequences in the sample also encode this CDR3. CD8 naive samples were CD45RO-negative cells positively selected for CCR7, giving a CD45RA+CCR7+ population that excluded TemRA cells. The donors were healthy, HIV-negative adults who had no recently reported acute infections or vaccinations. Every donor was a Caucasian adult residing in Nashville, Tennessee, USA. Blood was obtained by leukapheresis, after which PBMCs were separated by Ficoll-Histopaque density gradient centrifugation and cryopreserved in liquid nitrogen vapor phase. Analytical flow cytometry was used to check the purity and quantity of every magnetically sorted T cell population. Genomic DNA was isolated from every sorted fraction and measured by UV absorbance on a Nanodrop 2000c.

Trimmed from V: 4 bases; trimmed from J: 4 bases; junction bases lacking a gene match: 6. From the germline V gene, CDR1 is SGHRS and CDR2 is YFSETQ. The CDR3 contains 15 residues, cysteine and phenylalanine counted. CDR3 DNA only is kept here, 45 bases in frame from base 1. This record belongs to a study of shared clonotypes between healthy human individuals (dated by TCRdb to about 2020). A note on the overall study: The cohort comprised a couple of women and a few men aged 18 to 49 years. To estimate repertoire size and how much clonotypes are shared between individuals, the study performed deep sequencing of blood TCR repertoires from 4 to 6 healthy adults. To increase sequencing depth and limit assay-specific biases, different laboratories used diverse techniques to prepare libraries and sequence TCR repertoires. Between about 0.94 and 8.9 billion PBMCs per donor were obtained by leukapheresis. Per donor, three plates each were used for CD4 naive and CD4 memory, two for CD8 naive, and one for CD8 memory.

Using the deep immunoSEQ assay, multiplex PCR amplified TCR CDR3 regions from genomic DNA. Extracted genomic DNA from each cell subset was spread evenly across all wells of several immunoSEQ 96-well plates, with each plate serving as a replicate. Each replicate PCR for sorted subsets received around 200 ng genomic DNA, equal to tens of thousands of T cell genomes. Purified libraries were measured with a Qubit 3.0 fluorometer, size-checked on a Bioanalyzer 2100, and measured again with the KAPA Library Quantification kit. A separate single-read 150-cycle Illumina NextSeq 550 flow cell was used to sequence each immunoSEQ 96-well plate. In the paper's pipeline: Because the immunoSEQ output included only junctional sequences and no quality scores, the filtering could not be the same as the filtering used for full-length reads. To assign V/J genes and CDR3, sequences were annotated against IMGT germline references using PyIR, a Python wrapper for IgBLAST v1.9. Reads were filtered out if the reads had weak V/J assignments (E-value above 1e-6), no CDR3, stop codons, out-of-frame junctions, or ambiguous translated residues. V3J clonotypes were defined by identical inferred V gene, J gene, and CDR3 amino acid sequence. Percentage overlap between repertoires was computed as shared unique clonotypes divided by the size of the smaller repertoire. Three approaches were used to assess repertoire richness: RTK rarefaction, the Chao1 estimator, and Recon v2.1 estimates of unobserved clonotypes. Generation probabilities for all TCRbeta clonotypes obtained by the gDNA method from several donors were computed using OLGA. TCRdb provides this immuneACCESS table in a form limited to in-frame rearrangements. Some clones are lacking; in checked studies, under half of them reflect an unresolved V gene, and why the rest are absent is not known. D and trimming were read from the DNA, whereas the V and J calls and clone size are those reported in that table. The sample profile shows around 1,900,000 clones; around 93% of them were found once. The ten largest clones take up roughly 1.7% of the sample.

On the study overall, not on this receptor specifically: Based on pairwise subsampling, the degree of clonotype sharing among donors was expected to be affected by sequencing depth. The small number of donors limited the genetic and exposure-history diversity represented. Sampling was restricted to blood, and TCR repertoires in tissues likely differ from the TCR repertoires found in blood. Higher generation probabilities were observed for clonotypes shared by all four sorted-subset donors than for non-shared clonotypes. Even with the large sequencing depth, rarefaction of the sorted-subset datasets indicated that sequencing was incomplete. Around 5.4% of naive CD4, 3.5% of naive CD8, approximately 2.2% of memory CD4, and 0.4% of memory CD8 clonotypes were shared across a few donors. Naive subsets generally had larger estimated clonotype richness than memory subsets did.

The chain is made from TRBV5-1 and TRBJ1-1, with TRBD1 identical over 11 junction bases. Sequencing was performed on naive CD8+ T cells from PBMCs. This specimen's cell subset or site label, per the study, means: CD45RA+CCR7+. The receptor comes from a young man in good health. Some clones in this sample may be carry-over from other donors' samples. The CDR3 is CASSTGQGARTEAFF. Here is the DNA: TGCGCCAGCAGCACCGGACAGGGGGCGCGCACTGAAGCTTTCTTT.